The present T cell receptor beta chain was sequenced within a study of OX40 agonist ivuxolimab in advanced cancers. Study at large: The patients received agonistic anti-OX40 (CD134) antibody ivuxolimab. Study results and limitations: Antigen targets of the expanded peripheral T cells went undetermined.

The V and J ends lost 5 bases and 3 bases respectively, with 14 bases between them. CDR1 is SGHTA, CDR2 FQGTGA, per germline. This CDR3 is built from 15 residues. This table comes from immunoSEQ multiplex PCR, and its TCRdb copy is limited to in-frame clones, with some not included. This table has about 34,000 clones, nearly 95% appearing once. About this clone: Its antigen is unidentified.

Autoimmune disease history or systemic immunosuppression was exclusionary. Blood got drawn at baseline, again on cycle 4 day 1, and then on cycle 7 day 1. The sequences come from CD4+ or CD8+ T cells sorted from blood, collected in a trial of the OX40 agonist ivuxolimab. The receptor comes from an adult with an advanced solid tumor such as melanoma, head and neck, liver or kidney cancer. The gene calls are TRBV7-3 and TRBJ1-3; possibly TRBD1 for D (6 bases). In DNA form, the CDR3 reads TGTGCCAGCAGCCTCGGGGGCGAGGGTGGAAACACCATATATTTT. Its protein product is CASSLGGEGGNTIYF.